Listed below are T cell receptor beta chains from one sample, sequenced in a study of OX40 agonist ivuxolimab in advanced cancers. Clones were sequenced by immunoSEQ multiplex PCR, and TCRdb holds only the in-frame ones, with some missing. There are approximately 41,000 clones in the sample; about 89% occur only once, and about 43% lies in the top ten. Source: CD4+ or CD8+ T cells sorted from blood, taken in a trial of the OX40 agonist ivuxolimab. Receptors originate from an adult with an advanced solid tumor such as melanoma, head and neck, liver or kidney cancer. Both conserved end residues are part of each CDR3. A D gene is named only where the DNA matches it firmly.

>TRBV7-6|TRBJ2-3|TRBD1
CASNLAGGTDTQYF
TGTGCCAGCAACTTGGCAGGGGGTACAGATACGCAGTATTTT
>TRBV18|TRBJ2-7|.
CASSPGGDEQYF
TGTGCCAGCTCACCGGGTGGGGACGAGCAGTACTTC
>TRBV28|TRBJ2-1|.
CASSLGDNEQFF
TGTGCCAGCAGCCTAGGGGACAATGAGCAGTTCTTC
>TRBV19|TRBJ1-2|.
CASSIAAGDYGYTF
TGTGCCAGTAGTATAGCGGCAGGGGACTATGGCTACACCTTC
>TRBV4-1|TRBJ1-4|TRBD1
CASSTRQGGIEKLFF
TGCGCCAGCAGCACCAGACAGGGGGGGATTGAAAAACTGTTTTTT
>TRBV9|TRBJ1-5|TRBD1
CASSPGTVFNQPQHF
TGTGCCAGCAGCCCGGGGACAGTTTTTAATCAGCCCCAGCATTTT
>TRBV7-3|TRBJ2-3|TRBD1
CASSLSWDRGTDTQYF
TGTGCCAGCAGCCTATCATGGGACAGGGGGACAGATACGCAGTATTTT
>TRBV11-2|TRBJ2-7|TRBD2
CASSLDAFAGGTYEQYF
TGTGCCAGCAGCTTAGATGCTTTTGCGGGGGGTACCTACGAGCAGTACTTC
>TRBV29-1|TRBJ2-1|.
CSVDWIHNEQFF
TGCAGCGTTGATTGGATTCACAATGAGCAGTTCTTC
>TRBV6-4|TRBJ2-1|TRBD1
CASSARGQGATQGNEQFF
TGTGCCAGCAGTGCCCGTGGACAGGGGGCGACCCAAGGCAATGAGCAGTTCTTC
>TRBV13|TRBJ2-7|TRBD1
CASSGGQGPYEQYF
TGTGCCAGCAGCGGAGGACAGGGGCCCTACGAGCAGTACTTC